The next 13 T cell receptor beta chains were all read from a single sample in a study of blood T cells in healthy people across ages. With a J-beta primer mix and a sample-barcoded 5' primer, a second PCR ran about 7 to 11 cycles. MiXCR was run by TCRdb on the 5' RACE reads, yielding one entry per CDR3 protein. The data contain about 1.8 million distinct CDR3 sequences, around half of them singletons. Material: blood. The origin of the receptors is a woman in her thirties or forties in good health.

The rearrangement links TRBV9 to TRBJ2-5; D gene ambiguous. Trimming cost V 3 bases and J 4 bases, with 13 bases left between them. In germline, CDR1 is SGDLS, CDR2 YYNGEE. The CDR3 is made up of 14 amino acids. The CDR3 here is CASSARPYGETQYF. As DNA, the CDR3 is TGTGCCAGCAGCGCAAGACCCTATGGAGAGACCCAGTACTTC.

In its sample, this clonotype was seen once. This rearrangement joins TRBV5-1 to TRBJ2-1; tentatively, D is TRBD1 or TRBD2 (6 bases each). Germline CDR1 and CDR2: SGHRS and YFSETQ. The ends were cut back, 8 bases at V and 4 bases at J, with 19 bases in the middle. The CDR3 sequence is 15 residues long. The CDR3 is CASRLSGAKYNEQFF. The CDR3 DNA sequence: TGCGCCAGTAGGTTGTCGGGGGCCAAATACAATGAGCAGTTCTTC.

This clonotype occurred a few times. V is TRBV6-1 and J is TRBJ2-5; TRBD1 might be the D (6 bases). This CDR3 is 15 amino acids long. Germline CDR1 MNHNS, CDR2 SASEGT. Trimming took off 4 bases at V and 4 bases at J, with 16 bases between the two ends. CDR3: CASSGYQGWGETQYF. The CDR3 DNA is TGTGCCAGCAGTGGGTATCAGGGGTGGGGAGAGACCCAGTACTTC.

V usage is TRBV10-1 and J usage is TRBJ2-7; D might be TRBD1 or TRBD2, each matching 5 bases. The V gene lost 4 bases and the J gene lost 3 bases, with 13 bases spanning the gap. CDR1 and CDR2 from the germline V gene are WNHNN and SYGVQD (reference sequence). This CDR3 is built from 14 residues. The chain's CDR3 is CASSGPGPSYEQYF. The CDR3 DNA follows: TGCGCCAGCAGTGGGCCGGGGCCTAGCTACGAGCAGTACTTC.

The chain recombines TRBV13 with TRBJ2-1, with 8 positions matching TRBD2. With V trimmed by 4 bases and J by 4 bases, 15 bases remained unmatched. Germline assignment: CDR1 PRHDT and CDR2 FYEKMQ (reference sequence). This CDR3 has 18 amino acids. DNA for the CDR3: TGTGCCAGCAGCTCGGACTGGGGGAGTGGCGGGGGGTACAATGAGCAGTTCTTC. Translated, it gives CASSSDWGSGGGYNEQFF.

The V gene is TRBV7-8, the J gene TRBJ1-2; D unresolved. The CDR3 length is 15 residues. Germline lookup yields CDR1 SGHVS and CDR2 FQNEAQ. Trimming shortened V by 5 bases and J by 0 bases, and 13 bases separated the two germline ends. CDR3 region: CASSVKDGTNYGYTF. The DNA for the CDR3 is TGTGCCAGCAGCGTGAAGGACGGAACTAACTATGGCTACACCTTC.

J is TRBJ2-7 and V is TRBV20-1; TRBD2 aligns across 12 bases. The length of the CDR3 is 13 residues. The V gene end was trimmed by 5 bases and the J gene end by 4 bases; junction bases not matched to a gene: 3. Germline V gene sequence: CDR1 DFQATT, CDR2 SNEGSKA (reference sequence). CDR3 in DNA: TGCAGTGCTTGGACTAGCGGGAATTACGAGCAGTACTTC. Encoded protein: CSAWTSGNYEQYF.

The gene calls are TRBV28 and TRBJ2-7; 7 nucleotides agree with TRBD2. CDR1 is MDHEN, CDR2 SYDVKM, per germline. V gave up 6 bases and J gave up 1 base; unmatched junction bases: 9. The CDR3 runs to 15 residues. The chain's CDR3 is CASRGGETGSYEQYF. CDR3 coding DNA: TGTGCCAGCAGGGGAGGGGAGACGGGGTCCTACGAGCAGTACTTC.

In this sample, this clonotype turned up a few times. This chain links TRBV20-1 with TRBJ2-5, with TRBD2 matching over 7 bases. With V trimmed by 0 bases and J by 1 base, 11 bases remained unmatched. Per germline, CDR1 DFQATT and CDR2 SNEGSKA (reference sequence). The CDR3 loop spans 17 amino acids. CDR3 DNA sequence: TGCAGTGCTAGAGATAGGGTTGGGGACTACCGCCAAGAGACCCAGTACTTC. It encodes CSARDRVGDYRQETQYF.

This chain links TRBV15 with TRBJ2-3; D might be TRBD2 (5 bases). Germline CDR1 is LNHNV and CDR2 is YYDKDF (reference sequence). V gave up 0 bases and J gave up 4 bases, with 8 bases separating them. CDR3 size: 14 residues. The CDR3 DNA is TGTGCCACCAGCAGAGACGCGGGCGCAGATACGCAGTATTTT. This codes for CATSRDAGADTQYF.

The chain links TRBV7-2 to TRBJ1-5; the match to TRBD1 covers 8 bases. CDR3 size: 15 residues. Germline V gene sequence: CDR1 SGHTA, CDR2 FQGNSA. Germline trimming cut 2 bases from V and 8 bases from J; bases unmatched to any gene: 8. CDR3 sequence: CASSLPDREREPQHF. The CDR3 bases are TGTGCCAGCAGCTTACCGGACAGGGAAAGGGAGCCCCAGCATTTT.

The V and J genes are TRBV5-1 and TRBJ2-3, with TRBD2 matching 10 bases. The CDR3 is made up of 17 amino acids. Germline values: CDR1 SGHRS, CDR2 YFSETQ. After removal of 4 bases from V and 9 bases from J, the junction contained 17 bases not matched to a gene. The CDR3 nucleotides are TGCGCCAGCAGCATGGTTGACCCGGGACTAGCGAGGGGCACGCAGTATTTT. Translation: CASSMVDPGLARGTQYF.

The chain links TRBV5-6 to TRBJ1-5; 8 bases are shared with TRBD1. The V gene end was trimmed by 2 bases and the J gene end by 2 bases; junction bases not matched to a gene: 6. The length of the CDR3 is 16 residues. Germline V gives CDR1 SGHDT, CDR2 YYEEEE. CDR3 loop: CASSFQGAGGNQPQHF. The CDR3 DNA reads TGTGCCAGCAGCTTTCAGGGGGCTGGAGGCAATCAGCCCCAGCATTTT.